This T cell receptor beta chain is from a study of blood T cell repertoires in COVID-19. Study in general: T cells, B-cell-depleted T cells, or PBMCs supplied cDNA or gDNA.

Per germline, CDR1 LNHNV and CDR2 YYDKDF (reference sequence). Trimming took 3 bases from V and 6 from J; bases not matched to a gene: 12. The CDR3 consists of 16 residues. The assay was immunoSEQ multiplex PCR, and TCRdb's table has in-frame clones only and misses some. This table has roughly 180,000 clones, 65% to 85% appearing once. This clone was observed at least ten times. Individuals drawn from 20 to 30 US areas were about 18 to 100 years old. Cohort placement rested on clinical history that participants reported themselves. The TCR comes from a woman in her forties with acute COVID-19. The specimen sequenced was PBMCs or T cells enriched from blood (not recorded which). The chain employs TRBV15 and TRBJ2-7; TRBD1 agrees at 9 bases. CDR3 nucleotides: TGTGCCACCAGCAGGATTCCGGGACAGGGCATCTCCGAGCAGTACTTC. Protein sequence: CATSRIPGQGISEQYF.